Below are 30 T cell receptor beta chains sequenced from a single sample in a study of beta chain features in type 1 diabetes. Expressed TCRB transcripts were sequenced because the entire RNA isolate underwent reverse transcription. Here immunoSEQ multiplex PCR was the method, and the copy in TCRdb shows in-frame clones only, minus some. The sample gives 300,000 to 400,000 clones, about 12% of which show up once; more than 0.015% is in the top ten. Material: naive CD4+ T cells from blood. These receptors came from a man aged 18 to 35 in good health.

V is TRBV6-4 and J is TRBJ2-2; no firm D call. There are 14 residues in the CDR3. V gave up 6 bases and J gave up 4 bases, with 12 bases separating them. Germline V CDR1 and CDR2: MRHNA, SNTAGT. The CDR3 DNA reads TGTGCCAGCAGCGCTCTGGCAGTCACCGGGGAGCTGTTTTTT. Translation: CASSALAVTGELFF.

This clone was seen only a few times. V gene TRBV4-3 combines with J gene TRBJ2-7; D is perhaps TRBD2 (5 bases). There are 15 residues in the CDR3. V dropped 1 base and J dropped 2 bases, with 12 bases sitting between them. Germline CDR1 reads LGHNA; CDR2 reads YSLEER. In DNA form, the CDR3 reads TGCGCCAGCAGCCAAGTGAGGTTAGCGACCTACGAGCAGTACTTC. Translating gives CASSQVRLATYEQYF.

The V gene is TRBV25-1, the J gene TRBJ2-4; weak D call: TRBD2 (5 bases). The CDR3 contains 12 residues. V lost 3 bases, J lost 9 bases, and 9 bases lay in between. The germline gives CDR1 MGHDK, CDR2 SYGVNS. CDR3 loop: CASSDLAGIQYF. CDR3 bases: TGTGCCAGCAGTGACCTAGCCGGCATTCAGTACTTC.

The V gene is TRBV29-1, the J gene TRBJ2-1, with 13 bases that match TRBD2. The CDR3 runs 19 residues. Unmatched junction bases numbered 15, after V lost 7 bases and J lost 0 bases. CDR1 is SQVTM and CDR2 is ANQGSEA in the germline V gene. In nucleotides, the CDR3 is TGCAGCGCCAACAGGGCACTAGCGGGAGGGCCAGGCTCCTACAATGAGCAGTTCTTC. As protein: CSANRALAGGPGSYNEQFF.

This rearrangement joins TRBV9 to TRBJ2-7, with D perhaps matching TRBD1 (5 bases). The CDR3 length is 15 residues. Trimming took off 0 bases at V and 3 bases at J, with 13 bases between the two ends. From germline, CDR1 is SGDLS and CDR2 YYNGEE. The CDR3 is CASSVEGVPYYEQYF. As DNA, the CDR3 is TGTGCCAGCAGCGTAGAAGGGGTGCCCTACTACGAGCAGTACTTC.

This clone was seen more than once but under ten times. J is TRBJ2-7 and V is TRBV28; 7 positions match TRBD1. Trimming took 5 bases from V and 4 from J; bases not matched to a gene: 11. There are 15 residues in the CDR3. The germline gives CDR1 MDHEN, CDR2 SYDVKM. Here the CDR3 DNA reads TGTGCCAGCAGTAGGCCGGGACAGAGCACATACGAGCAGTACTTC. It codes for CASSRPGQSTYEQYF.

This clone was counted between two and nine times. This chain joins TRBV5-4 and TRBJ1-2; D not resolved. CDR3 length: 14 residues. Germline V CDR1 and CDR2: SGHNT, YYREEE (reference sequence). With 1 base removed from V and 2 bases from J, the gap between germline ends came to 9 bases. For the CDR3, the DNA is TGTGCCAGCAGCTTGTGGCAGAGGAACTATGGCTACACCTTC. This encodes CASSLWQRNYGYTF.

This clone came up a few times. The CDR3 is CASSPTGLNEQFF. DNA for the CDR3: TGTGCCAGCTCACCAACAGGGCTAAATGAGCAGTTCTTC. The chain joins TRBV18 to TRBJ2-1; a possible D gene is TRBD1 (6 bases). This CDR3 comprises 13 residues. The germline V and J ends were trimmed by 2 bases and 7 bases, with 9 bases remaining between them. Germline lookup yields CDR1 KGHSH and CDR2 LQKENI.

A note on this clone: The junction departs from the called germline gene at one end, perhaps through a read error. The V and J genes are TRBV19 and TRBJ1-1; D remains unclear. Per germline, CDR1 LNHDA and CDR2 SQIVND (reference sequence). CDR3 size: 12 residues. The DNA for the CDR3 is TGTGCGAGTAGTACGAGCAGGTCTGAAGCTTTCTTT. Translated, it gives CASSTSRSEAFF.

The V call is TRBV20-1, the J call TRBJ2-7, with D maybe TRBD1 (5 bases). The CDR3 spans 11 residues. Per the germline V gene, CDR1 is DFQATT and CDR2 is SNEGSKA (reference sequence). V was pared by 1 base and J by 5 bases, with 6 bases between. CDR3 loop: CSARGGHEQYF. Here the CDR3 DNA reads TGCAGTGCTAGAGGGGGCCACGAGCAGTACTTC.

The chain couples TRBV5-1 to TRBJ1-2, with TRBD1 matching 7 bases. Germline CDR1 is SGHRS and CDR2 is YFSETQ. This CDR3 contains 15 residues. Trimming at V came to 3 bases and at J to 2 bases, leaving 7 bases not matched to a gene. The CDR3 sequence: CASSSYRGTNYGYTF. The CDR3 nucleotides read TGCGCCAGCAGCTCATACAGGGGTACCAACTATGGCTACACCTTC.

The J gene is TRBJ2-6, the V gene TRBV15; TRBD1 agrees at 8 bases. V lost 5 bases and J lost 4; bases outside the gene matches: 7. The germline gives CDR1 LNHNV, CDR2 YYDKDF (reference sequence). The CDR3 runs 16 residues. CDR3 residues: CATSPFRGRGANVLTF. In nucleotides, the CDR3 is TGTGCCACCAGCCCCTTCAGGGGGCGCGGGGCCAACGTCCTGACTTTC.

This clone has just a few counts. The chain combines TRBV30 with TRBJ2-7; TRBD2 might be the D (6 bases). This CDR3 is 14 amino acids long. Germline V lookup: CDR1 GTSNPN, CDR2 SVGIG (reference sequence). Deletions cut 7 bases from V and 0 bases from J, with 16 bases between. The CDR3 loop is CASSGRLSSYEQYF. For the CDR3, the DNA is TGTGCCTCGTCAGGGAGGCTTAGCTCCTACGAGCAGTACTTC.

The CDR3 DNA is TGTGCCAGCAGGACCACAGGGGGGAACACTGAAGCTTTCTTT. Amino acids: CASRTTGGNTEAFF. This chain connects TRBV6-5 to TRBJ1-1; 8 bases agree with TRBD1. CDR3 size: 14 residues. After removal of 6 bases from V and 1 base from J, the junction contained 4 bases not matched to a gene. CDR1 MNHEY and CDR2 SVGAGI come from the germline V gene.

The chain carries TRBV4-3 and TRBJ2-2; 7 bases match TRBD1. Germline CDR1 reads LGHNA; CDR2 reads YSLEER. The CDR3 consists of 17 residues. The V and J ends lost 1 base and 3 bases, in that order; junction bases with no gene match: 8. CDR3 region: CASSQGQGGSYTGELFF. The CDR3 region has the DNA TGCGCCAGCAGCCAAGGGCAAGGGGGCTCTTACACCGGGGAGCTGTTTTTT.

This chain connects TRBV28 to TRBJ2-1; 8 bases align to TRBD1. Looked up from germline, CDR1 is MDHEN and CDR2 is SYDVKM. The V gene end was trimmed by 4 bases and the J gene end by 3 bases; junction bases not matched to a gene: 2. The CDR3 spans 14 residues. This CDR3 is CASSSGGDYNEQFF. The CDR3 coding sequence is TGTGCCAGCAGTTCAGGGGGCGACTACAATGAGCAGTTCTTC.

V is TRBV5-1 and J is TRBJ2-5, with 10 bases lining up with TRBD1. Trimming removed 4 bases from V and 2 bases from J; junction bases left unmatched: 2. CDR1 and CDR2 from the germline V gene are SGHRS and YFSETQ. CDR3 length: 14 residues. CDR3 residues: CASSPDRGQETQYF. The CDR3 DNA follows: TGCGCCAGCAGCCCGGACAGGGGGCAAGAGACCCAGTACTTC. The variable domain in full, completed from reference TRBV5-1 and TRBJ2-5, reads KAGVTQTPRYLIKTRGQQVTLSCSPISGHRSVSWYQQTPGQGLQFLFEYFSETQRNKGNFPGRFSGRQFSNSRSEMNVSTLELGDSALYLCASSPDRGQETQYFGPGTRLLVL.

The chain employs TRBV7-6 and TRBJ2-2, with 7 positions matching TRBD1. V shed 5 bases and J 9 bases; nucleotides not matched to a gene: 6. The CDR3 is 13 residues long. Germline values: CDR1 SGHVS, CDR2 FNYEAQ. The CDR3 coding sequence is TGTGCCAGCAGCATTCAACAGGGGCGGGAGCTGTTTTTT. Translation: CASSIQQGRELFF.

J is TRBJ1-2 and V is TRBV28; 8 bases fit TRBD1. Germline V lookup: CDR1 MDHEN, CDR2 SYDVKM. The CDR3 has 15 amino acids. V shed 3 bases and J 5 bases; nucleotides not matched to a gene: 8. Written as DNA, the CDR3 is TGTGCCAGCAGTTTCATTCAGGGGGCGAAGTATGGCTACACCTTC. As protein: CASSFIQGAKYGYTF.

This clone turned up a few times. One junction end does not reproduce the germline sequence, and a read error may be involved. The chain has TRBV5-4 and TRBJ2-7; D might be TRBD1 (5 bases). The CDR3 has 15 residues. CDR1 is SGHNT, CDR2 YYREEE, per germline (reference sequence). CDR3 DNA sequence: TGCGCCAGCAGCCAAGAAGCCAGGGCAATCTACGAGCAGTACTTC. Protein sequence: CASSQEARAIYEQYF.

V is TRBV9 and J is TRBJ2-1, with 11 bases aligning to TRBD1. The junction had 11 bases not matched to a gene; V was cut back by 0 bases and J by 9 bases. The CDR3 runs 17 residues. Germline values: CDR1 SGDLS, CDR2 YYNGEE. The CDR3, as DNA: TGTGCCAGCAGCGTAGGGGATCGAGGACAGGGGGCTCGTGAGCAGTTCTTC. Protein sequence: CASSVGDRGQGAREQFF. The full variable domain, with the rest looked up from reference TRBV9 and TRBJ2-1, is DSGVTQTPKHLITATGQRVTLRCSPRSGDLSVYWYQQSLDQGLQFLIQYYNGEERAKGNILERFSAQQFPDLHSELNLSSLELGDSALYFCASSVGDRGQGAREQFFGPGTRLTVL.

The chain couples TRBV18 to TRBJ1-1; 7 bases are shared with TRBD1. Germline V gene data show CDR1 as KGHSH and CDR2 as LQKENI. This CDR3 spans 11 amino acids. V shed 4 bases, J shed 10 bases, and the junction held 3 bases outside the gene matches. In nucleotides, the CDR3 is TGTGCCAGCTCACGGGACAGTGGAGCTTTCTTT. Its protein product is CASSRDSGAFF. Full variable domain (rest looked up from reference TRBV18 and TRBJ1-1): NAGVMQNPRHLVRRRGQEARLRCSPMKGHSHVYWYRQLPEEGLKFMVYLQKENIIDESGMPKERFSAEFPKEGPSILRIQQVVRGDSAAYFCASSRDSGAFFGQGTRLTVV.

This clone was observed a handful of times. This chain uses TRBV27 with TRBJ2-1, with D tentatively TRBD1 (5 bases). Germline V gene sequence: CDR1 MNHEY, CDR2 SMNVEV (reference sequence). Trimming stripped 3 bases from V and 6 bases from J, with 18 bases between. CDR3 length equals 16 residues. The DNA for the CDR3 is TGTGCCAGCAGTTTGCTGGCAGGGCTACAGAGCAATGAGCAGTTCTTC. This codes for CASSLLAGLQSNEQFF.

This clone has a handful of counts. Other DNA sequences in this specimen translate into the identical CDR3. The chain has TRBV28 and TRBJ2-7; no definite D call. CDR3 size: 11 residues. Germline CDR1 and CDR2: MDHEN and SYDVKM. V was cut by 10 bases and J by 4 bases, with 11 bases left in between. This chain's CDR3 is CATLGGYEQYF. The CDR3 coding sequence is TGTGCCACCCTTGGCGGTTACGAGCAGTACTTC.

The chain joins TRBV7-9 to TRBJ1-2; TRBD1 agrees at 11 bases. The CDR3 has 14 amino acids. The germline V gene encodes CDR1 SEHNR and CDR2 FQNEAQ (reference sequence). With 3 bases clipped from V and 6 bases from J, the junction kept 3 bases outside the gene matches. This chain's CDR3 is CASSLGTGGHGYTF. In DNA, the CDR3 is TGTGCCAGCAGCTTGGGGACAGGGGGGCATGGCTACACCTTC. Drawing the rest from reference TRBV7-9 and TRBJ1-2, the complete variable domain is DTGVSQNPRHKITKRGQNVTFRCDPISEHNRLYWYRQTLGQGPEFLTYFQNEAQLEKSRLLSDRFSAERPKGSFSTLEIQRTEQGDSAMYLCASSLGTGGHGYTFGSGTRLTVV.

Only a few counts were recorded for this clone. V usage is TRBV18 and J usage is TRBJ2-1, with D tentatively TRBD1 (6 bases). The CDR3 runs to 15 residues. The germline gives CDR1 KGHSH, CDR2 LQKENI. V was clipped by 6 bases and J by 0 bases, with 12 bases between them. This chain's CDR3 is CASSPDRNSYNEQFF. The DNA for the CDR3 is TGTGCCAGCTCGCCGGACAGAAACTCCTACAATGAGCAGTTCTTC.

The rearrangement uses TRBV11-2 and TRBJ2-3; the D is unclear. This CDR3 has 15 residues. CDR1 SGHAT and CDR2 FQNNGV come from the germline V gene. The V end was cut by 1 base, the J end by 6 bases, with 14 bases between. The CDR3: CASSLALLRPDTQYF. In DNA form, the CDR3 reads TGTGCCAGCAGCTTAGCCCTCCTCCGTCCGGATACGCAGTATTTT.

This clone was found a few times. The genes are TRBV19 and TRBJ1-2; 10 nucleotides align to TRBD1. The CDR3 has 18 amino acids. V was clipped by 7 bases and J by 8 bases; unmatched bases: 22. Per the germline V gene, CDR1 is LNHDA and CDR2 is SQIVND (reference sequence). The CDR3 here is CASTTRDRGAQWTSGYTF. The CDR3 DNA sequence: TGTGCCAGTACCACCCGGGACAGGGGTGCTCAATGGACGAGCGGCTACACCTTC. Complete variable domain (other parts from reference TRBV19 and TRBJ1-2): DGGITQSPKYLFRKEGQNVTLSCEQNLNHDAMYWYRQDPGQGLRLIYYSQIVNDFQKGDIAEGYSVSREKKESFPLTVTSAQKNPTAFYLCASTTRDRGAQWTSGYTFGSGTRLTVV.

This clone was seen more than once but under ten times. The V and J genes are TRBV30 and TRBJ2-1; the D is unclear. Trimming left V 4 bases short and J 4 bases short, with 8 bases between. This CDR3 region has 12 residues. Germline CDR1 and CDR2: GTSNPN and SVGIG (reference sequence). The CDR3 sequence is CAWNSEYNEQFF. The CDR3 DNA reads TGTGCCTGGAATAGTGAATACAATGAGCAGTTCTTC.

V usage is TRBV5-1 and J usage is TRBJ1-1; the D gene is possibly TRBD1 (5 bases). The germline gives CDR1 SGHRS, CDR2 YFSETQ. V lost 0 bases and J lost 3, with 12 bases in between. The CDR3 loop spans 15 amino acids. The CDR3 bases are TGCGCCAGCAGCTTGGCGGGGGGTTCGGACACTGAAGCTTTCTTT. Its protein is CASSLAGGSDTEAFF.